These 7 T cell receptor beta chains originate from one sample sequenced in a study of blood T cell repertoires in COVID-19. The table came from immunoSEQ multiplex PCR; TCRdb's copy has only in-frame clones and leaves some out. The top ten hold under 8.5% of the sample, which has 49,000 or so clones, 87% seen once. Sequencing was performed on peripheral blood. The receptors come from a man over 45 with active COVID-19.

This chain joins TRBV20-1 and TRBJ2-3; no reliable D call. Germline assignment: CDR1 DFQATT and CDR2 SNEGSKA (reference sequence). The V end was cut by 3 bases, the J end by 4 bases, with 5 bases between. This CDR3 has 11 amino acids. DNA for the CDR3: TGCAGTGCTAGTCTCCCAGATACGCAGTATTTT. Its protein product is CSASLPDTQYF.

The rearrangement joins TRBV4-1 to TRBJ1-3; D may be TRBD1 (5 bases). The V end lost 3 bases, the J end lost 0 bases, and 12 bases lay between the germline ends. The CDR3 contains 16 residues. Looked up from germline, CDR1 is MGHRA and CDR2 is YSYEKL. DNA of the CDR3: TGCGCCAGCAGCCACCCACAGGTAGACTCTGGAAACACCATATATTTT. Amino acid sequence: CASSHPQVDSGNTIYF.

CDR3 in DNA: TGCGCCAGCAGTTCCCTCTCTGCAACTAATGAAAAACTGTTTTTT. Translation: CASSSLSATNEKLFF. V is TRBV5-1 and J is TRBJ1-4, with D uncertain. Deletions cut 5 bases from V and 0 bases from J, with 11 bases between. Germline lookup yields CDR1 SGHRS and CDR2 YFSETQ. The CDR3 runs 15 residues. Full variable domain (remainder filled in from reference TRBV5-1 and TRBJ1-4): KAGVTQTPRYLIKTRGQQVTLSCSPISGHRSVSWYQQTPGQGLQFLFEYFSETQRNKGNFPGRFSGRQFSNSRSEMNVSTLELGDSALYLCASSSLSATNEKLFFGSGTQLSVL.

The genes are TRBV15 and TRBJ2-7, with a tentative D call TRBD2 (5 bases). CDR3 size: 12 residues. Germline V CDR1 and CDR2: LNHNV, YYDKDF (reference sequence). V was shortened by 7 bases and J by 0 bases, with 7 bases between the two germline ends. The DNA for the CDR3 is TGTGCCACCACCGGGAACTCCTACGAGCAGTACTTC. Its protein product is CATTGNSYEQYF.

Worth noting for this clone: This same CDR3 is encoded by further DNA sequences in the sample. The chain carries TRBV7-9 and TRBJ2-7; D is perhaps TRBD1 (5 bases). This CDR3 comprises 13 residues. Trimming removed 2 bases from V and 7 bases from J, with 12 bases in between. Germline values: CDR1 SEHNR, CDR2 FQNEAQ (reference sequence). The CDR3 DNA follows: TGTGCCAGCAGCTTAACAGGCTACGATGAGCAGTACTTC. Its protein is CASSLTGYDEQYF.

V is TRBV19 and J is TRBJ2-1, with 8 bases identical to TRBD1. J lost 6 bases, V lost 9 bases, and 10 bases had no gene match. The CDR3 loop spans 14 amino acids. The germline V gene has CDR1 LNHDA and CDR2 SQIVND (reference sequence). CDR3: CASYRQGKPNEQFF. DNA for the CDR3: TGTGCCAGCTACCGACAGGGGAAGCCCAATGAGCAGTTCTTC.

V and J are TRBV27 and TRBJ2-3, with 7 nucleotides matching TRBD1. Trimming removed 7 bases from V and 8 bases from J; junction bases left unmatched: 3. Germline V lookup: CDR1 MNHEY, CDR2 SMNVEV (reference sequence). This CDR3 has 11 residues. CDR3 nucleotide sequence: TGTGCCAGCACAACAGGGGCTACGCAGTATTTT. Amino acids: CASTTGATQYF.